Listed below are T cell receptor beta chains from one sample, sequenced in a study of graft-versus-host responses after intestinal transplantation. TCRdb's copy holds only in-frame clones and misses some; the assay was immunoSEQ multiplex PCR. The data contain roughly 10,000 clones, approximately 30% of them singletons. Sequenced here: alloreactive CD4+ T cells from a mixed lymphocyte reaction culture, sampled before transplantation. The receptors were sampled from a human patient who was an organ donor for intestinal transplantation. CDR3s leave out the opening cysteine and the closing phenylalanine or tryptophan.

>TRBJ2-7|TRBV7-8
ASSLVVRQTLYEQY
>TRBJ1-6|TRBV7-2
ASSLSQGINSPLH
>TRBJ1-2|TRBV6-1
ASRLGTVYGYT
>TRBJ1-6|TRBV4-2
ASSQDLGRGEFGNSPLH
>TRBJ1-4|TRBV7-4
ASSLRTGLSTNEKLF
>TRBJ2-5|TRBV9
ASSVAGQETQY
>TRBJ2-1|TRBV2
ASMKLYVVPNEQF
>TRBJ1-1|TRBV6-5
ASSNPGQAGTEAF
>TRBJ1-4|TRBV12-1
ASSVTFVVGEKLF
>TRBJ2-2|TRBV5-5
ASSLEWPITGELF
>TRBJ2-1|TRBV5-1
ASSLTSGLSPSEQF
>TRBJ2-5|TRBV5-5
ASSREVTQY
>TRBJ2-5|TRBV2
ASSEVGETQY
>TRBJ2-7|TRBV5-1
ASSLGQVSYEQY
>TRBJ1-5|TRBV5-5
ASSRLGDSNQPQH
>TRBJ1-4|TRBV29-1
SAGTALATNEKLF
>TRBJ1-2|TRBV2
ASIAAGTAYGYT
>TRBJ1-1|TRBV5-1
ASSLEFGFPNTEAF
>TRBJ1-5|TRBV18
ASSPPATGNNQPQH
>TRBJ1-6|TRBV5-6
ASSLSGGRSNSPLH
>TRBJ1-2|TRBV7-3
ASSLTGGNYGYT
>TRBJ1-3|TRBV7-8
ASSLGSGGNTIY
>TRBJ2-3|TRBV5-6
ASTHVAGGTDTQY
>TRBJ2-3|TRBV7-9
ASSLALVGRRHTDTQY
>TRBJ1-2|TRBV25-1
ASTWNGQEFRGYT
>TRBJ2-3|TRBV27
ASSIKREYTDTQY
>TRBJ1-1|TRBV5-1
ASSWGQGSNTEAF
>TRBJ1-5|TRBV18
ASSRQEYSNQPQH
>TRBJ2-3|TRBV5-1
ASSLEFVWADTQY
>TRBJ2-5|TRBV6-1
ASRLAGGQETQY
>TRBJ1-2|TRBV5-1
ASSLQGGYT
>TRBJ2-7|TRBV6-5
ASSRDRIPYEQY
>TRBJ1-4|TRBV5-4
ASSLQGAALNEKLF
>TRBJ1-5|TRBV28
ASSTTLDGSNQPQH
>TRBJ1-6|TRBV28
ASSSPSGAGSPLH
>TRBJ1-6|TRBV21-1
ASSKSGYYNSPLH
>TRBJ2-5|TRBV5-4
ASSLKERGGRKTQY
>TRBJ1-2|TRBV5-1
ASSGWDRPGFYGYT
>TRBJ2-5|TRBV19
ASSVIQGTQETQY
>TRBJ2-3|TRBV9
ASSVAGHTDTQY
>TRBJ1-2|TRBV4-3
ASSLFQGDYGYT
>TRBJ1-5|TRBV6-1
ASSEAPRLNQPQH
>TRBJ1-2|TRBV6-1
ASSDNNYGYT